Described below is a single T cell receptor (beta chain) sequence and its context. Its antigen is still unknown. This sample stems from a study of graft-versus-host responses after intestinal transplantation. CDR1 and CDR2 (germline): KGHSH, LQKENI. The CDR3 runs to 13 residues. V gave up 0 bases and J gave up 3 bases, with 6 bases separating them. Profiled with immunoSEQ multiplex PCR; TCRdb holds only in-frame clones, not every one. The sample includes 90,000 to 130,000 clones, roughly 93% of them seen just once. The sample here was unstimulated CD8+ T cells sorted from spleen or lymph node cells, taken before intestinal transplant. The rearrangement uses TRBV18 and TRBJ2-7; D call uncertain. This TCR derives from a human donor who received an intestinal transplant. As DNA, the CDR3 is TGTGCCAGCTCACCACCAACGGGCTACGAGCAGTACTTC. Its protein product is CASSPPTGYEQYF.